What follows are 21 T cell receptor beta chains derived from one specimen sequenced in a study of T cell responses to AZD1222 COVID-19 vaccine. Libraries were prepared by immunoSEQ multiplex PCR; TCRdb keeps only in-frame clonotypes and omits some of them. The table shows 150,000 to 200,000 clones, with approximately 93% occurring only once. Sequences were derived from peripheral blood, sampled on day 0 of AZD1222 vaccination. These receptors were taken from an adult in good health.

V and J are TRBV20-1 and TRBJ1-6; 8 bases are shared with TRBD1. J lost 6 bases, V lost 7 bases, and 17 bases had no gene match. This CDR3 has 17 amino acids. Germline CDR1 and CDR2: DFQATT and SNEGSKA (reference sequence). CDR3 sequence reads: CSVTELGQGVRNSPLHF. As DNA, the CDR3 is TGCAGTGTTACTGAGCTCGGACAGGGTGTTCGTAATTCACCCCTCCACTTT.

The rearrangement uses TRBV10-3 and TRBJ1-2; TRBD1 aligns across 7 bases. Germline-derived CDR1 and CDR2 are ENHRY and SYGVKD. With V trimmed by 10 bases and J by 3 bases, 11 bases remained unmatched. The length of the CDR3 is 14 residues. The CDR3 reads CATRIQGNYYGYTF. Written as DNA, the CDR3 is TGTGCCACAAGAATACAGGGGAATTACTATGGCTACACCTTC.

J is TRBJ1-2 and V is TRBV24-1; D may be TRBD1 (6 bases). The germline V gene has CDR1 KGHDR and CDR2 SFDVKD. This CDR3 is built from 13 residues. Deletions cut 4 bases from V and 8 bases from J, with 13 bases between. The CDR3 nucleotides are TGTGCCACCAGTGAAGGGGGGGCGGGCGGCTACACCTTC. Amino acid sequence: CATSEGGAGGYTF.

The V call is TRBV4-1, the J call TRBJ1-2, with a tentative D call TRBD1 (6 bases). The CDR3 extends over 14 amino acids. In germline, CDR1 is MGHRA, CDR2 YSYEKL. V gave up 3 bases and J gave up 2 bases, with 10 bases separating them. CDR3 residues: CASSQGQANYGYTF. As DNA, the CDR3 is TGCGCCAGCAGCCAGGGACAAGCAAACTATGGCTACACCTTC.

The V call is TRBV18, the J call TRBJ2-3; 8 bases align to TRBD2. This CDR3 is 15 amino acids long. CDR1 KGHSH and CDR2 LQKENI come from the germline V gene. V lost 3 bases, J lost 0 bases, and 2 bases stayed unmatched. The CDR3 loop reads CASSPRGGSTDTQYF. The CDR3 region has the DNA TGTGCCAGCTCACCTCGGGGGGGGAGCACAGATACGCAGTATTTT. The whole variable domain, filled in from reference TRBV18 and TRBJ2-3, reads NAGVMQNPRHLVRRRGQEARLRCSPMKGHSHVYWYRQLPEEGLKFMVYLQKENIIDESGMPKERFSAEFPKEGPSILRIQQVVRGDSAAYFCASSPRGGSTDTQYFGPGTRLTVL.

The CDR3: CASSRGTDTQYF. For the CDR3, the DNA is TGTGCCAGCAGCCGAGGCACAGATACGCAGTATTTT. The rearrangement uses TRBV7-8 and TRBJ2-3; D is ambiguous. The CDR3 loop spans 12 amino acids. CDR1 is SGHVS, CDR2 FQNEAQ, per germline. The V end was cut by 5 bases, the J end by 1 base, with 4 bases between.

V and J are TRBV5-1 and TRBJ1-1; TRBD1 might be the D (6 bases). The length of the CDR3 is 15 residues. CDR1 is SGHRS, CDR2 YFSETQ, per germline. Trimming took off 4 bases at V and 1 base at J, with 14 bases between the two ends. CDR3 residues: CASSPAGRGNTEAFF. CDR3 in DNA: TGCGCCAGCAGCCCCGCGGGCAGGGGGAACACTGAAGCTTTCTTT. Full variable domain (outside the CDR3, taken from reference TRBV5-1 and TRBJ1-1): KAGVTQTPRYLIKTRGQQVTLSCSPISGHRSVSWYQQTPGQGLQFLFEYFSETQRNKGNFPGRFSGRQFSNSRSEMNVSTLELGDSALYLCASSPAGRGNTEAFFGQGTRLTVV.

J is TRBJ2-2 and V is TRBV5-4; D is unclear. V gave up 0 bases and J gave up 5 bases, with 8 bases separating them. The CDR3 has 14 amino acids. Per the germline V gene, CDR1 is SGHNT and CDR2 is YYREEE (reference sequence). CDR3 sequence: CASSLGVATGELFF. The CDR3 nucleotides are TGTGCCAGCAGCTTGGGGGTAGCAACCGGGGAGCTGTTTTTT.

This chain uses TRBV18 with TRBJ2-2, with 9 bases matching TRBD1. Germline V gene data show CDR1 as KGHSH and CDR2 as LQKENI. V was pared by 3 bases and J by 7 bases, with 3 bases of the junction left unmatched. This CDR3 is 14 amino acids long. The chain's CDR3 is CASSPGQGNGELFF. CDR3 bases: TGTGCCAGCTCACCGGGACAGGGTAACGGGGAGCTGTTTTTT.

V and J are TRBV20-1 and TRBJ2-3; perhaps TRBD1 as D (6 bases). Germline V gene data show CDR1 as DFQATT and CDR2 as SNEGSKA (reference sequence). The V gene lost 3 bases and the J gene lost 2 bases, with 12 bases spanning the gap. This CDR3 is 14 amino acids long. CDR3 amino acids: CSASMGQNTDTQYF. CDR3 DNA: TGCAGTGCTAGTATGGGACAAAACACAGATACGCAGTATTTT.

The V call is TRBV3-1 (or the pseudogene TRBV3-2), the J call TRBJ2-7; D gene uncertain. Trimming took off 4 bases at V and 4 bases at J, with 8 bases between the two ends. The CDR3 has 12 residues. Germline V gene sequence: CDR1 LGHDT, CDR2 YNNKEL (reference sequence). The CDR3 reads CASSRISYEQYF. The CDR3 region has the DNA TGTGCCAGCAGCCGAATCTCGTACGAGCAGTACTTC.

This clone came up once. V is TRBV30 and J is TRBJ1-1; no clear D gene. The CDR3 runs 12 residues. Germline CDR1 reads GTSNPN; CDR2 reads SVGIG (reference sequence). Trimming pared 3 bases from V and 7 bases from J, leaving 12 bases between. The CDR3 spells CAWSLGPLEAFF. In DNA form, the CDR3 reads TGTGCCTGGAGCCTCGGGCCGCTTGAAGCTTTCTTT.

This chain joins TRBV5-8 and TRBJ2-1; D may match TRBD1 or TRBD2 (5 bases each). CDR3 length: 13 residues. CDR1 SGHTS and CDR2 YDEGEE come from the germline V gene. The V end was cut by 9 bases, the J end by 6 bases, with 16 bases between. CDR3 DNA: TGTGCCACGTATTGGGGGATGGGCAATGAGCAGTTCTTC. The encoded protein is CATYWGMGNEQFF.

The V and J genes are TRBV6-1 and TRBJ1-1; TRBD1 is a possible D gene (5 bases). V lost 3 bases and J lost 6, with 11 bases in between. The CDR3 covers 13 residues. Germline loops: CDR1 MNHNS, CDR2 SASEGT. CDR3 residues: CASSDDSNPEAFF. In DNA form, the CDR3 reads TGTGCCAGCAGTGATGACAGTAACCCTGAAGCTTTCTTT.

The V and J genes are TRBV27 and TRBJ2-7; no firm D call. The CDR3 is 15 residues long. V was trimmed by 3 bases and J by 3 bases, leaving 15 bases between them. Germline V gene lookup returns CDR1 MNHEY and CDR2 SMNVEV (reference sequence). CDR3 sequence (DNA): TGTGCCAGCAGTTTTAAGGCCCACCTAAACTACGAGCAGTACTTC. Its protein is CASSFKAHLNYEQYF.

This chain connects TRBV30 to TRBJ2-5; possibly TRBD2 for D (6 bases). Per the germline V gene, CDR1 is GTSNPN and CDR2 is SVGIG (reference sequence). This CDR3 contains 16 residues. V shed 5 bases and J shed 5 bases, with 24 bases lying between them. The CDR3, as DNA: TGTGCCTGGTCCCATGGGAGGACCATCAGGAAGGAGACCCAGTACTTC. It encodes CAWSHGRTIRKETQYF.

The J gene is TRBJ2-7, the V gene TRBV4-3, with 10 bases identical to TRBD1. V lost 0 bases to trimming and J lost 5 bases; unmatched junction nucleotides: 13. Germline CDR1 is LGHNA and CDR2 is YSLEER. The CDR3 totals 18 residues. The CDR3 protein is CASSQEGEGGQGTHEQYF. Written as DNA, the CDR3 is TGCGCCAGCAGCCAAGAAGGAGAAGGGGGACAGGGGACCCACGAGCAGTACTTC.

The CDR3 reads CASSLGWYSGANVLTF. The CDR3 DNA reads as TGTGCCAGCTCCCTGGGGTGGTACTCTGGGGCCAACGTCCTGACTTTC. This chain connects TRBV11-3 to TRBJ2-6; D is unresolved. This CDR3 has 16 residues. CDR1 and CDR2 (germline): SGHNT, YENEEA. The germline V and J ends were trimmed by 8 bases and 0 bases, with 14 bases remaining between them.

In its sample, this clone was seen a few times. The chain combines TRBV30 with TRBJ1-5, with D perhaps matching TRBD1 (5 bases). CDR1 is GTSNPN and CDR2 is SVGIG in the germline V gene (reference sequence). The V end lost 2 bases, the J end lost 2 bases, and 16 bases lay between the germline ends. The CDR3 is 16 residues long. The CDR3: CAWSKGAGPRNQPQHF. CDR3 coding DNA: TGTGCCTGGAGTAAAGGGGCAGGCCCCCGCAATCAGCCCCAGCATTTT.

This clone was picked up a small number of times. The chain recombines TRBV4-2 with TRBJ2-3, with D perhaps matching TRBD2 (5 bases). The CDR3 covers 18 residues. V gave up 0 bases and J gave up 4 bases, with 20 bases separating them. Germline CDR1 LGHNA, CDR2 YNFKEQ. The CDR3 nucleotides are TGTGCCAGCAGCCAAGATCAAGGACTCTCTATCGATCCAGATACGCAGTATTTT. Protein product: CASSQDQGLSIDPDTQYF.

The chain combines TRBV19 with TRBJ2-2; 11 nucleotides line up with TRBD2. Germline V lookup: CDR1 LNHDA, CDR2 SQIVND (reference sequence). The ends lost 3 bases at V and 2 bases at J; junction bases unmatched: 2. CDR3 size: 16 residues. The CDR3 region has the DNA TGTGCCAGTAGTATGACTAGCGGGATAAACACCGGGGAGCTGTTTTTT. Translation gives CASSMTSGINTGELFF.